These 20 T cell receptor beta chains were all obtained from the same sample, sequenced in a study of blood T cells in healthy people across ages (dated by TCRdb to 2013 to 2016). Receptor libraries were prepared by 5' RACE. Sequencing took place on an Illumina HiSeq 2500. A second roughly 7 to 11 cycle PCR used a sample-barcoded 5' primer and a J-beta primer mix. TCRdb reprocessing: public reads trimmed at Q25 with fastp, clones called with MiXCR, in-frame beta chains kept. All rows with the same CDR3 protein become a single entry with the most common DNA and genes. Within this sample are roughly 2 million distinct CDR3 sequences, with about 49% of them counted one time only. 2% to 2.5% of the sample rests with the top ten. The sample consisted of blood. These receptors all come from a woman in her forties in good health.

The chain uses TRBV7-6 and TRBJ2-1, with 10 bases that match TRBD2. With V trimmed by 4 bases and J by 8 bases, 8 bases remained unmatched. This CDR3 is built from 15 residues. The germline V gene has CDR1 SGHVS and CDR2 FNYEAQ. In nucleotides, the CDR3 is TGTGCCAGCAGCTCAAGCGGGAGGGTCTGGGATGAGCAGTTCTTC. It specifies CASSSSGRVWDEQFF.

The chain links TRBV5-1 to TRBJ2-7; 8 bases are shared with TRBD1. The end of the DNA aligns better with TRBJ2-5, so the J call may be wrong. The CDR3 has 16 amino acids. Germline CDR1 SGHRS, CDR2 YFSETQ. The CDR3 DNA follows: TGCGCCAGCAGCTCGGGGGACAGGAGTTTACAAGAGACCCAGTACTTC. It is translated as CASSSGDRSLQETQYF.

There are a few counts of this clonotype. The chain joins TRBV28 to TRBJ2-4; possibly TRBD2 for D (5 bases). Germline V CDR1 and CDR2: MDHEN, SYDVKM. The CDR3 totals 16 residues. The ends were cut back, 6 bases at V and 0 bases at J, with 15 bases in the middle. In DNA, the CDR3 is TGTGCCAGCAGCTCCGGGGAGCCGCTAGCCAAAAACATTCAGTACTTC. It is translated as CASSSGEPLAKNIQYF.

This clonotype was counted between two and nine times. The rearrangement joins TRBV6-2 or TRBV6-3 to TRBJ2-1; D may be TRBD2 (5 bases). The CDR3 sequence is 14 residues long. V dropped 2 bases and J dropped 4 bases, with 9 bases sitting between them. CDR1 is MNHEY and CDR2 is SVGEGT in the germline V gene. The CDR3 loop is CASSYGSGYNEQFF. The CDR3 region has the DNA TGTGCCAGCAGTTACGGGTCGGGGTACAATGAGCAGTTCTTC.

This clonotype was recorded at least ten times. CDR3 nucleotides: TGTGCCAGCAGCTTAGCCAAAAACATTCAGTACTTC. Its protein product is CASSLAKNIQYF. The rearrangement links TRBV7-2 to TRBJ2-4; the D is unclear. The V gene lost 0 bases and the J gene lost 3 bases, with 0 bases spanning the gap. Germline CDR1 SGHTA, CDR2 FQGNSA. The CDR3 covers 12 residues.

The chain is built from TRBV7-3 and TRBJ2-1; 10 nucleotides align to TRBD2. The germline gives CDR1 SGHTA, CDR2 FQGTGA. Trimming cost V 4 bases and J 10 bases; bases outside gene matches: 4. This CDR3 region has 13 residues. The CDR3 DNA sequence: TGTGCCAGCAGCTATACGACTAGCGGGGAGCAGTTCTTC. Translation: CASSYTTSGEQFF.

The chain combines TRBV28 with TRBJ2-1; D might be TRBD1 (5 bases). The germline V and J ends were trimmed by 8 bases and 8 bases, with 13 bases remaining between them. This CDR3 has 12 amino acids. Germline-derived CDR1 and CDR2 are MDHEN and SYDVKM. CDR3 sequence (DNA): TGTGCCAGCTGGACAAGATACTATGAGCAGTTCTTC. This gives the protein CASWTRYYEQFF. The variable domain in full, completed from reference TRBV28 and TRBJ2-1, reads DVKVTQSSRYLVKRTGEKVFLECVQDMDHENMFWYRQDPGLGLRLIYFSYDVKMKEKGDIPEGYSVSREKKERFSLILESASTNQTSMYLCASWTRYYEQFFGPGTRLTVL.

The chain carries TRBV5-1 and TRBJ2-1; 14 nucleotides line up with TRBD2. Germline lookup yields CDR1 SGHRS and CDR2 YFSETQ. This CDR3 is 16 amino acids long. V lost 4 bases to trimming and J lost 6 bases; unmatched junction nucleotides: 6. CDR3 sequence (DNA): TGCGCCAGCAGCCTGACTAGCGGGGGGGGATCCAATGAGCAGTTCTTC. As protein: CASSLTSGGGSNEQFF.

The chain combines TRBV29-1 with TRBJ2-7, with TRBD1 as a possible D gene (6 bases). This CDR3 region has 12 residues. Germline-derived CDR1 and CDR2 are SQVTM and ANQGSEA. The ends were cut back, 6 bases at V and 6 bases at J, with 15 bases in the middle. The chain's CDR3 is CSVAGTTLEQYF. CDR3 in DNA: TGCAGCGTGGCCGGGACAACCCTCGAGCAGTACTTC.

This chain uses TRBV20-1 with TRBJ1-5; 7 nucleotides align to TRBD1. Germline CDR1 and CDR2: DFQATT and SNEGSKA (reference sequence). The CDR3 runs 15 residues. The V gene end was trimmed by 5 bases and the J gene end by 4 bases; junction bases not matched to a gene: 11. The chain's CDR3 is CSAYNQGVQNQPQHF. The DNA of the CDR3 is TGCAGTGCTTATAACCAGGGGGTGCAAAATCAGCCCCAGCATTTT.

The chain recombines TRBV20-1 with TRBJ2-1; D may be TRBD1 or TRBD2 (6 bases each). With 7 bases removed from V and 5 bases from J, the gap between germline ends came to 15 bases. The CDR3 has 13 residues. Looked up from germline, CDR1 is DFQATT and CDR2 is SNEGSKA (reference sequence). CDR3 region: CSEGGPMDNEQFF. CDR3 nucleotides: TGCAGTGAAGGGGGGCCAATGGACAATGAGCAGTTCTTC.

The genes are TRBV6-6 and TRBJ2-7; possible D gene TRBD1, 5 bases. The CDR3 sequence is 15 residues long. CDR1 and CDR2 from the germline V gene are MNHNY and SVGAGI (reference sequence). V lost 6 bases and J 2 bases, leaving 17 bases between the germline ends. The CDR3, as DNA: TGTGCCAGCAGCCGATCCAGGGTCGTGGCCTACGAGCAGTACTTC. It translates to CASSRSRVVAYEQYF.

V is TRBV28 and J is TRBJ2-1; 16 bases are a match to TRBD2. This CDR3 comprises 18 residues. V lost 5 bases to trimming and J lost 7 bases; unmatched junction nucleotides: 11. The germline V gene encodes CDR1 MDHEN and CDR2 SYDVKM. The CDR3 region has the DNA TGTGCCAGCAGTCCCGGGACTAGCGGGGGGGCCCCAAGGAATGAGCAGTTCTTC. This gives the protein CASSPGTSGGAPRNEQFF.

The chain employs TRBV20-1 and TRBJ2-5; D is perhaps TRBD1 (5 bases). The J call could be wrong; TRBJ2-7 is a better fit for the DNA end. Germline values: CDR1 DFQATT, CDR2 SNEGSKA (reference sequence). The CDR3 covers 13 residues. CDR3 coding DNA: TGCAGTGCTAGAGATGGGCAGGGCGACGAGCAGTACTTC. Encoded protein: CSARDGQGDEQYF.

This clonotype has a single count. V and J are TRBV28 and TRBJ2-4; D is undetermined. The CDR3 is 14 amino acids. Germline assignment: CDR1 MDHEN and CDR2 SYDVKM. The V end lost 6 bases, the J end lost 1 base, and 10 bases lay between the germline ends. The CDR3 coding sequence is TGTGCCAGCAGCCAAAAGAGGGCCAAAAACATTCAGTACTTC. It specifies CASSQKRAKNIQYF.

J is TRBJ1-5 and V is TRBV12-3 or TRBV12-4; 7 nucleotides line up with TRBD1. With 3 bases clipped from V and 6 bases from J, the junction kept 8 bases outside the gene matches. The CDR3 loop spans 15 amino acids. The CDR3 loop reads CASSFETHRGQPQHF. The CDR3 nucleotides are TGTGCCAGCAGTTTTGAGACACACAGGGGTCAGCCCCAGCATTTT.

This clonotype was counted a few times. The chain recombines TRBV7-2 with TRBJ2-7; D remains ambiguous. The CDR3 is 12 amino acids. V dropped 5 bases and J dropped 5 bases, with 10 bases sitting between them. From germline, CDR1 is SGHTA and CDR2 FQGNSA. CDR3 DNA: TGTGCCAGCAGCCCAAAGGGTGACGAGCAGTACTTC. It is translated as CASSPKGDEQYF.

This chain links TRBV28 with TRBJ1-5, with D hard to call. Trimming left V 6 bases short and J 5 bases short, with 14 bases between. This CDR3 comprises 14 residues. The germline V gene encodes CDR1 MDHEN and CDR2 SYDVKM. This chain's CDR3 is CASRAWYFYQPQHF. DNA of the CDR3: TGTGCCAGCAGAGCCTGGTATTTTTATCAGCCCCAGCATTTT.

The gene calls are TRBV28 and TRBJ2-5; no reliable D call. Trimming removed 5 bases from V and 7 bases from J, with 14 bases in between. CDR3 length: 13 amino acids. CDR1 is MDHEN and CDR2 is SYDVKM in the germline V gene. The DNA for the CDR3 is TGTGCCAGCAGTGTGTCCGGGCCTCGGACCCAGTACTTC. As protein: CASSVSGPRTQYF.

This rearrangement joins TRBV5-5 to TRBJ2-5; tentatively, D is TRBD2 (5 bases). In germline, CDR1 is SGHKS, CDR2 YYEKEE (reference sequence). Trimming shortened V by 0 bases and J by 5 bases, and 14 bases separated the two germline ends. This CDR3 spans 15 amino acids. CDR3 nucleotides: TGTGCCAGCAGCTTGGGACGAACACCGGGGGAGACCCAGTACTTC. Its translation: CASSLGRTPGETQYF.